The 9 T cell receptor beta chains below all came from one sample that was sequenced in a study of metastatic and nonmetastatic thyroid tumors. With MiXCR, TCRdb called clones anew from the PCR reads. The repertoire includes approximately 44,000 clones, more than 25% of them detected once, and 9.9% sits in the top ten. Each patient went into thyroid surgery without having received any treatment. The sequencing input was blood. All receptors come from a male donor with papillary thyroid cancer or a benign thyroid nodule (not recorded which). Some clones in this sample may be carry-over from other donors' samples.

This clone appeared many times. This may come from a read error, since a much larger clone is one base off. The sample contains more than one DNA sequence encoding this CDR3. The gene calls are TRBV6-1 and TRBJ2-7; possible D gene TRBD1, 5 bases. Deletions cut 8 bases from V and 3 bases from J, with 23 bases between. The germline V gene has CDR1 MNHNS and CDR2 SASEGT. CDR3 length: 16 residues. As DNA, the CDR3 is TGTGCCAGCTCAGGGCCACGAAAGGGAATCCTCTACGAGCAGTACTTC. Its protein is CASSGPRKGILYEQYF.

Ten or more counts support this clone. The chain joins TRBV9 to TRBJ2-7, with D perhaps matching TRBD2 (6 bases). Between the trimmed V and J ends, which lost 3 bases and 4 bases, there was a span of 17 bases. This CDR3 comprises 15 residues. Germline assignment: CDR1 SGDLS and CDR2 YYNGEE. The CDR3 DNA follows: TGTGCCAGCAGCGCCACGGCGGGACTTCAATACGAGCAGTACTTC. It yields the protein CASSATAGLQYEQYF.

This clone is medium-sized within its sample. This sequence joins TRBV11-2 and TRBJ1-1; D is unresolved. CDR1 and CDR2 from the germline V gene are SGHAT and FQNNGV. This CDR3 region has 13 residues. Trimming shortened V by 0 bases and J by 2 bases, and 4 bases separated the two germline ends. CDR3 sequence reads: CASSLDFNTEAFF. In nucleotides, the CDR3 is TGTGCCAGCAGCTTAGATTTCAACACTGAAGCTTTCTTT.

The chain carries TRBV20-1 and TRBJ2-1; D is perhaps TRBD2 (5 bases). Looked up from germline, CDR1 is DFQATT and CDR2 is SNEGSKA (reference sequence). The CDR3 has 14 amino acids. The CDR3 coding sequence is TGCAATTCCGAGACGGGGTCTACCTACAATGAGCAGTTCTTC. It translates to CNSETGSTYNEQFF.

CDR3 coding DNA: TGCAGTGCTAGAGAGGGGGCCAGGGGGCAATCACCCCTCCACTTT. This translates into CSAREGARGQSPLHF. The V call is TRBV20-1, the J call TRBJ1-6; TRBD1 agrees at 8 bases. The trim removed 0 bases at V and 10 bases at J, leaving 8 bases unmatched. Germline V CDR1 and CDR2: DFQATT, SNEGSKA (reference sequence). CDR3 length equals 15 residues.

The chain is built from TRBV27 and TRBJ2-7; D ambiguous. Germline V gene sequence: CDR1 MNHEY, CDR2 SMNVEV (reference sequence). Trimming took 3 bases from V and 0 from J, leaving 6 bases between them. The CDR3 runs to 13 residues. The CDR3 DNA sequence: TGTGCCAGCAGTTTCCTTGGCTCCTACGAGCAGTACTTC. It yields the protein CASSFLGSYEQYF.

This clone appeared many times. Other DNA variants within this sample encode the same CDR3. The chain combines TRBV18 with TRBJ2-3; D is uncertain. Per germline, CDR1 KGHSH and CDR2 LQKENI. There are 14 residues in the CDR3. Trimming removed 3 bases from V and 2 bases from J, with 9 bases in between. The CDR3 spells CASSPGTVTDTQYF. CDR3 DNA sequence: TGTGCCAGCTCACCGGGAACAGTCACAGATACGCAGTATTTT.

This clone was picked up a small number of times. J is TRBJ2-7 and V is TRBV6-1; no definite D call. The CDR3 extends over 13 amino acids. Germline CDR1 is MNHNS and CDR2 is SASEGT. Trimming shortened V by 6 bases and J by 1 base, and 10 bases separated the two germline ends. CDR3 sequence (DNA): TGTGCCAGCAGCCAGGTCGCGTCCTACGAGCAGTACTTC. This sequence encodes CASSQVASYEQYF.

This clone came up many times. The rearrangement links TRBV5-4 to TRBJ2-1; 10 positions match TRBD2. The CDR3 is 15 residues long. V shed 5 bases, J shed 7 bases, and the junction held 9 bases outside the gene matches. Germline CDR1 reads SGHNT; CDR2 reads YYREEE (reference sequence). Written as DNA, the CDR3 is TGTGCCAGCAGGCAGGCGGCTAGCGGGAGTAATGAGCAGTTCTTC. Its translation: CASRQAASGSNEQFF.